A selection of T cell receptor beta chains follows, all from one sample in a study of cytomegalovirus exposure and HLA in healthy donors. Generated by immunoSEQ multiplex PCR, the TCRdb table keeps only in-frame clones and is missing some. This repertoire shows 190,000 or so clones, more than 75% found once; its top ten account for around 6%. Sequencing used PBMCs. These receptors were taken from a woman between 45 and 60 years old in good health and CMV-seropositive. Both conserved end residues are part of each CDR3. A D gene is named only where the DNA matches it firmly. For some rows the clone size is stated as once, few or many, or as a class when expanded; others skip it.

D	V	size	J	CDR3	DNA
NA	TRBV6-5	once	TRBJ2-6	CASRLAGANGLTF	TGTGCCAGTAGGTTAGCTGGAGCCAACGGCCTGACTTTC
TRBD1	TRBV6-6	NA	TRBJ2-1	CASSYPGDRMNEQFF	TGTGCCAGCAGTTACCCCGGGGACAGGATGAATGAGCAGTTCTTC
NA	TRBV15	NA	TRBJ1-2	CATSRDLYGYTF	TGTGCCACCAGCAGAGATCTGTATGGCTACACCTTC
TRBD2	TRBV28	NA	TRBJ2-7	CASRLAGGSYEQYF	TGTGCCAGCAGGTTAGCGGGAGGTAGCTACGAGCAGTACTTC
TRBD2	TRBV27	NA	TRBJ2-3	CASATSGGGDTQYF	TGTGCCAGCGCCACTAGCGGGGGTGGAGATACGCAGTATTTT
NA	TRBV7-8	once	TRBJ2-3	CASSRVTSTDTQYF	TGTGCCAGCAGTAGAGTAACTAGCACAGATACGCAGTATTTT
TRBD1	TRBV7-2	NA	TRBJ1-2	CASSETGTANYGYTF	TGTGCCAGCAGCGAAACCGGGACAGCTAACTATGGCTACACCTTC
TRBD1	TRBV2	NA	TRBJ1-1	CASYRGHTKLNTEAFF	TGTGCCAGCTACAGGGGCCATACGAAATTGAACACTGAAGCTTTCTTT
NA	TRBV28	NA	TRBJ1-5	CASGAARPQHF	TGTGCCAGCGGGGCCGCCCGGCCCCAGCATTTT
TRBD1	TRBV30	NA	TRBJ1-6	CAWSVQRQGGSPLHF	TGTGCCTGGAGTGTACAGCGACAGGGAGGTTCACCCCTCCACTTT
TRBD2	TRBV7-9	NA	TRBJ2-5	CASSLGLAGGRETQYF	TGTGCCAGCAGCTTGGGACTAGCGGGGGGTCGGGAGACCCAGTACTTC
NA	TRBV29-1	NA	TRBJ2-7	CSVEGEIDEQYF	TGCAGCGTTGAAGGCGAGATCGACGAGCAGTACTTC
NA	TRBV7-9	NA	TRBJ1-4	CASSLFRGGRKDNEKLFF	TGTGCCAGCAGCTTATTTCGCGGGGGACGGAAAGATAATGAAAAACTGTTTTTT
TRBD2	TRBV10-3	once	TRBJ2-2	CAISDGAGGAGELFF	TGTGCCATCAGTGACGGCGCGGGAGGAGCCGGGGAGCTGTTTTTT
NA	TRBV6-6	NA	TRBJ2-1	CAARADLFKSYNEQFF	TGTGCCGCTCGGGCGGACTTATTTAAGTCCTACAATGAGCAGTTCTTC
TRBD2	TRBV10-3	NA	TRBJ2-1	CAIRETSGGANNEQFF	TGTGCCATCAGGGAAACTAGCGGGGGGGCGAACAATGAGCAGTTCTTC
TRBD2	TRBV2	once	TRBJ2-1	CASDPSGSSYNEQFF	TGTGCCAGTGACCCGAGCGGGAGCTCCTACAATGAGCAGTTCTTC
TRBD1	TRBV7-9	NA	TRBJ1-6	CAGSSTGYNSPLHF	TGTGCCGGCAGCTCGACAGGGTATAATTCACCCCTCCACTTT
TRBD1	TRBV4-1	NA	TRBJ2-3	CASSQAGQGTDTQYF	TGCGCCAGCAGCCAAGCGGGACAGGGTACAGATACGCAGTATTTT
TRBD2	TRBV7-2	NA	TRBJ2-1	CASSLRTSGEQFF	TGTGCCAGCAGCTTAAGGACTAGCGGGGAGCAGTTCTTC